These 22 T cell receptor beta chains came from one sample sequenced in a study of human CD8 memory T cell subsets. The study classified TPEX cells as CCR7+ PD-1+ TIGIT+ early memory CD8+ T cells bearing exhausted-like traits. The TCR beta sequencing libraries came from UMI-labeled 5' RACE. Each CDR3 protein gets one entry in TCRdb, which reprocessed the 5' RACE reads and gives no DNA. This repertoire includes around 6,000 distinct CDR3 sequences. The sample was CD8+ T cells from PBMCs. These receptor sequences come from a human donor in good health.

V gene TRBV7-9 combines with J gene TRBJ2-1; TCRdb indicates TRBD1, and absent DNA this call remains unverified. Germline-derived CDR1 and CDR2 are SEHNR and FQNEAQ (reference sequence). The CDR3 contains 14 residues. The chain's CDR3 is CVSLLRVGDNEQFF.

The V and J genes are TRBV18 and TRBJ2-1; TCRdb lists TRBD2, though no DNA is available to test this call. CDR1 is KGHSH, CDR2 LQKENI, per germline. CDR3 length equals 20 residues. CDR3 residues: CASSPGDWEATLSSYNEQFF. Full variable domain (rest looked up from reference TRBV18 and TRBJ2-1): NAGVMQNPRHLVRRRGQEARLRCSPMKGHSHVYWYRQLPEEGLKFMVYLQKENIIDESGMPKERFSAEFPKEGPSILRIQQVVRGDSAAYFCASSPGDWEATLSSYNEQFFGPGTRLTVL.

The rearrangement uses TRBV30 and TRBJ1-1; there is no DNA to check the TCRdb D call of TRBD1. CDR1 and CDR2 (germline): GTSNPN, SVGIG (reference sequence). There are 13 residues in the CDR3. CDR3 sequence: CAWSGTGFPEAFF.

V is TRBV2 and J is TRBJ1-5; no DNA is available, so the TRBD1 call from TCRdb remains unchecked. The V gene's germline CDR1 is SNHLY and CDR2 FYNNEI. The CDR3 length is 13 residues. CDR3 residues: CATLGGDGQPQHF.

This chain uses TRBV11-2 with TRBJ2-5; TCRdb designates TRBD1, a call that cannot be tested without DNA. CDR3 length: 17 residues. The V gene's germline CDR1 is SGHAT and CDR2 FQNNGV. The CDR3 here is CASSARWGAEVQETQYF.

The gene calls are TRBV7-9 and TRBJ1-2; TCRdb lists TRBD1, though no DNA is available to test this call. Germline V gene lookup returns CDR1 SEHNR and CDR2 FQNEAQ (reference sequence). This CDR3 is built from 13 residues. The CDR3 sequence is CASSRGGGMGYTF.

This clonotype counts as medium-sized by frequency. The chain recombines TRBV7-9 with TRBJ2-5; TCRdb reports TRBD2, a call that lacks DNA to check it against. The CDR3 extends over 15 amino acids. Germline CDR1 SEHNR, CDR2 FQNEAQ (reference sequence). CDR3 loop: CASSFWALGEETQYF.

The genes are TRBV13 and TRBJ2-3; TCRdb selects TRBD1, and the lack of DNA leaves this call unchecked. CDR3 length equals 15 residues. Per germline, CDR1 PRHDT and CDR2 FYEKMQ (reference sequence). The CDR3 loop reads CASSQGTASTDTQYF.

This clonotype is classed as medium-sized (0.01 to 0.1%) by frequency. This chain connects TRBV5-1 to TRBJ1-1. CDR1 is SGHRS, CDR2 YFSETQ, per germline. The CDR3 runs 15 residues. The CDR3 protein is CASSLAGGERTEAFF.

The chain combines TRBV28 with TRBJ2-5; TCRdb's D gene call, TRBD1, goes unchecked for lack of DNA. Germline V CDR1 and CDR2: MDHEN, SYDVKM. The CDR3 is made up of 16 amino acids. CDR3 amino acids: CASSSTGQGAQETQYF.

The chain joins TRBV27 to TRBJ2-7; TCRdb's D call, TRBD2, is unchecked because there is no DNA. This CDR3 comprises 16 residues. Germline CDR1 reads MNHEY; CDR2 reads SMNVEV (reference sequence). The CDR3 region is CASSYGLAPQVDEQYF.

This sequence joins TRBV9 and TRBJ2-4; as DNA is missing, the TRBD1 call by TCRdb cannot be tested. Per germline, CDR1 SGDLS and CDR2 YYNGEE. This CDR3 is built from 17 residues. This CDR3 is CASSLQSGGGGGNIQYF.

The chain joins TRBV6-2 or TRBV6-3 to TRBJ2-7; TCRdb proposes TRBD1, but this gene call is untestable without DNA. The germline CDR1 and CDR2 sequences are MNHEY and SVGEGT. The CDR3 is 13 residues long. The CDR3 here is CASTTGTQYEQYF.

The chain uses TRBV7-9 and TRBJ2-2. The CDR3 spans 13 residues. Germline CDR1 and CDR2: SEHNR and FQNEAQ (reference sequence). The CDR3 protein is CASSLAGHRELFF.

The chain recombines TRBV12-3 or TRBV12-4 with TRBJ2-2. The CDR3 has 12 amino acids. CDR3 in amino acids: CASVPYTGELFF.

The J gene is TRBJ2-1, the V gene TRBV25-1; TCRdb designates TRBD2, a call that cannot be tested without DNA. CDR1 and CDR2 (germline): MGHDK, SYGVNS. The CDR3 is 17 residues long. The CDR3 sequence: CASSPTPGLAGVNEQFF.

The genes are TRBV11-2 and TRBJ1-1; the D gene TCRdb calls, TRBD1, cannot be checked with no DNA. Germline V gene lookup returns CDR1 SGHAT and CDR2 FQNNGV. The CDR3 is 18 amino acids. The CDR3 is CASSLEGASGTGNTEAFF.

This chain connects TRBV4-3 to TRBJ2-1; TCRdb's D call of TRBD2 is untestable without DNA. Germline CDR1 and CDR2: LGHNA and YSLEER. This CDR3 is 17 amino acids long. CDR3: CASSQERLSGAYNEQFF.

The genes are TRBV7-2 and TRBJ2-7; TCRdb picks TRBD2, but there is no DNA to check that call. The CDR3 runs 17 residues. Looked up from germline, CDR1 is SGHTA and CDR2 is FQGNSA. The CDR3 reads CASSDGTSGSFGYEQYF. Full variable domain (rest looked up from reference TRBV7-2 and TRBJ2-7): GAGVSQSPSNKVTEKGKDVELRCDPISGHTALYWYRQSLGQGLEFLIYFQGNSAPDKSGLPSDRFSAERTGGSVSTLTIQRTQQEDSAVYLCASSDGTSGSFGYEQYFGPGTRLTVT.

The genes are TRBV11-2 and TRBJ1-5. Germline CDR1 is SGHAT and CDR2 is FQNNGV. This CDR3 comprises 13 residues. CDR3 residues: CASSSSFNQPQHF.

The chain is built from TRBV4-3 and TRBJ2-1; TCRdb's D gene call, TRBD1, goes unchecked for lack of DNA. The germline V gene encodes CDR1 LGHNA and CDR2 YSLEER. CDR3 length equals 17 residues. The CDR3 loop is CASSQDRPQNSGSYPVF.

The genes are TRBV30 and TRBJ2-2; the D call from TCRdb, TRBD2, cannot be confirmed without DNA. From germline, CDR1 is GTSNPN and CDR2 SVGIG (reference sequence). This CDR3 region has 12 residues. The CDR3 spells CASWGLSGELFF.